A single TCR beta chain is shown here with its context. This record belongs to a study of cytomegalovirus exposure and HLA in healthy donors. With 60 Vbeta and 13 Jbeta primers, the PCR was carried out. Sequenced by immunoSEQ multiplex PCR; TCRdb stores in-frame clones only, minus some. The data show about 57,000 clones, with 75% to 85% seen just once and 5.5% to 7% held by the top ten. The receptor comes from a male donor in good health and CMV-seronegative. The material sequenced was PBMCs.

The CDR3 DNA is TGTGCCAGCGGAGACAGTACCACAGATACGCAGTATTTT. Amino acids: CASGDSTTDTQYF. The chain is built from TRBV9 and TRBJ2-3, with D maybe TRBD1 (5 bases). V dropped 7 bases and J dropped 2 bases, with 11 bases sitting between them. The V gene's germline CDR1 is SGDLS and CDR2 YYNGEE. This CDR3 has 13 amino acids.